The 31 T cell receptor beta chains presented below share a single source sample, sequenced in a study of CD8 T cells in Susac syndrome. An input of about 0.5 to 1 ug of RNA was subjected to reverse transcription using random hexamers. A single record per CDR3 protein comes from TCRdb applying MiXCR to the immunoSEQ multiplex PCR reads. The sample has around 280,000 distinct CDR3 sequences; roughly 84% are singletons. Input material: CD8+ T cells from PBMCs. These receptor sequences come from a human donor with multiple sclerosis.

DNA of the CDR3: TGTGCCAGCAGTTTAGGTCAGGGGGCTTCCTATAATTCACCCCTCCACTTT. This gives the protein CASSLGQGASYNSPLHF. This chain links TRBV27 with TRBJ1-6; TRBD1 aligns across 8 bases. CDR1 and CDR2 (germline): MNHEY, SMNVEV (reference sequence). V was clipped by 2 bases and J by 1 base; unmatched bases: 4. There are 17 residues in the CDR3.

The rearrangement uses TRBV29-1 and TRBJ2-1, with 9 positions matching TRBD1. The CDR3 is made up of 14 amino acids. Germline V gene lookup returns CDR1 SQVTM and CDR2 ANQGSEA. With V trimmed by 1 base and J by 8 bases, 6 bases remained unmatched. CDR3 sequence: CSVEVRDREDEQFF. CDR3 in DNA: TGCAGCGTTGAAGTCCGGGACAGGGAGGATGAGCAGTTCTTC.

V is TRBV11-2 and J is TRBJ2-3; the match to TRBD2 covers 9 bases. J lost 3 bases, V lost 5 bases, and 9 bases had no gene match. The CDR3 is 16 amino acids. Germline CDR1 SGHAT, CDR2 FQNNGV. The CDR3 DNA reads as TGTGCCAGCAGCCTGCGGGGGGGCGTCAGGACAGATACGCAGTATTTT. It encodes CASSLRGGVRTDTQYF.

The V and J genes are TRBV7-9 and TRBJ2-3; 7 nucleotides match TRBD1. CDR3 length: 17 amino acids. After removal of 1 base from V and 3 bases from J, the junction contained 10 bases not matched to a gene. Germline V gene sequence: CDR1 SEHNR, CDR2 FQNEAQ (reference sequence). This chain's CDR3 is CASSLGTTGSGTDTQYF. For the CDR3, the DNA is TGTGCCAGCAGCTTAGGAACGACAGGGAGTGGGACAGATACGCAGTATTTT.

This chain uses TRBV9 with TRBJ2-1; no clear D gene. Germline V gene sequence: CDR1 SGDLS, CDR2 YYNGEE. CDR3 length: 11 residues. The V gene lost 8 bases and the J gene lost 0 bases, with 3 bases spanning the gap. The CDR3 is CASGSYNEQFF. In DNA, the CDR3 is TGTGCCAGTGGCTCCTACAATGAGCAGTTCTTC.

A single count supports this clonotype. The rearrangement uses TRBV28 and TRBJ2-3; D possibly uses TRBD1 or TRBD2 (5 bases each). The CDR3 has 15 amino acids. V gave up 5 bases and J gave up 0 bases, with 12 bases separating them. Germline V gene sequence: CDR1 MDHEN, CDR2 SYDVKM. This CDR3 is CASSGGEESTDTQYF. CDR3 DNA: TGTGCCAGCAGTGGGGGAGAAGAGAGCACAGATACGCAGTATTTT.

This clonotype came up once. This chain joins TRBV20-1 and TRBJ2-2, with a possible D match to TRBD2 (6 bases). Germline V gene data show CDR1 as DFQATT and CDR2 as SNEGSKA (reference sequence). The CDR3 loop spans 13 amino acids. V was trimmed by 3 bases and J by 3 bases, leaving 8 bases between them. The CDR3 nucleotides are TGCAGTGCTAGGGACTACTACACCGGGGAGCTGTTTTTT. Its translation is CSARDYYTGELFF.

This sequence joins TRBV10-3 and TRBJ1-2; 11 bases line up with TRBD1. Germline loops: CDR1 ENHRY, CDR2 SYGVKD. V lost 6 bases to trimming and J lost 6 bases; unmatched junction nucleotides: 9. This CDR3 has 15 residues. CDR3 nucleotide sequence: TGTGCCATCAGGCCTCCGGGACAGGGGGAACATGGCTACACCTTC. This sequence encodes CAIRPPGQGEHGYTF.

J is TRBJ1-1 and V is TRBV4-1, with D perhaps TRBD1 (5 bases). CDR1 MGHRA and CDR2 YSYEKL come from the germline V gene. The CDR3 covers 15 residues. Trimming took 0 bases from V and 0 from J, leaving 8 bases between them. The chain's CDR3 is CASSQEPTVNTEAFF. The CDR3 DNA reads as TGCGCCAGCAGCCAAGAGCCGACAGTGAACACTGAAGCTTTCTTT.

The chain combines TRBV5-1 with TRBJ2-7; TRBD2 might be the D (5 bases). This CDR3 is built from 14 residues. Germline V gene lookup returns CDR1 SGHRS and CDR2 YFSETQ. V shed 4 bases and J shed 4 bases, with 15 bases lying between them. The CDR3: CASSLWDPGYEQYF. Written as DNA, the CDR3 is TGCGCCAGCAGCCTGTGGGATCCGGGGTACGAGCAGTACTTC.

The chain carries TRBV20-1 and TRBJ2-1; a weak D match, TRBD2 (6 bases). The V gene lost 4 bases and the J gene lost 7 bases, with 17 bases spanning the gap. In germline, CDR1 is DFQATT, CDR2 SNEGSKA (reference sequence). The CDR3 is made up of 14 amino acids. CDR3 nucleotides: TGCAGTGCTACGGATAGGGGACTGAGAAATGAGCAGTTCTTC. Its protein is CSATDRGLRNEQFF.

The gene calls are TRBV27 and TRBJ2-1; D remains ambiguous. V was shortened by 6 bases and J by 4 bases, with 7 bases between the two germline ends. Germline V gives CDR1 MNHEY, CDR2 SMNVEV (reference sequence). The CDR3 runs 12 residues. As DNA, the CDR3 is TGTGCCAGCAGGTTCATGTACAATGAGCAGTTCTTC. Protein product: CASRFMYNEQFF.

The J gene is TRBJ2-1, the V gene TRBV3-1; TRBD2 agrees at 7 bases. The CDR3 consists of 17 residues. V lost 1 base and J lost 12; bases outside the gene matches: 18. From germline, CDR1 is LGHDT and CDR2 YNNKEL (reference sequence). DNA for the CDR3: TGTGCCAGCAGCCAAGCGCGTGGTTGGCGCGGGAGCGAGGTGCAGTTCTTC. This gives the protein CASSQARGWRGSEVQFF.

The chain couples TRBV4-1 to TRBJ2-7; 7 bases match TRBD1. The germline CDR1 and CDR2 sequences are MGHRA and YSYEKL. Losses at the gene ends were 3 bases for V and 0 bases for J; bases not matched to a gene: 5. The CDR3 is 15 amino acids. The CDR3 reads CASSQRQGSSYEQYF. The CDR3 DNA sequence: TGCGCCAGCAGCCAGAGACAGGGCAGCTCCTACGAGCAGTACTTC.

CDR3 nucleotide sequence: TGTGCCAGCAGCGGGACAGGGGGAATCTCTGGGGCCAACGTCCTGACTTTC. This gives the protein CASSGTGGISGANVLTF. The chain employs TRBV7-9 and TRBJ2-6, with TRBD1 identical over 11 bases. The CDR3 extends over 17 amino acids. V lost 5 bases to trimming and J lost 0 bases; unmatched junction nucleotides: 3. Germline V gene data show CDR1 as SEHNR and CDR2 as FQNEAQ (reference sequence).

This chain links TRBV27 with TRBJ2-5, with D possibly matching TRBD2 (5 bases). The CDR3 contains 13 residues. V was cut by 4 bases and J by 7 bases, with 13 bases left in between. Germline CDR1 and CDR2: MNHEY and SMNVEV (reference sequence). This CDR3 is CASSSPGGGTQYF. The CDR3 DNA follows: TGTGCCAGCAGTTCCCCCGGAGGTGGGACCCAGTACTTC.

This clonotype is a singleton in its sample. The chain couples TRBV3-1 to TRBJ1-4, with 11 nucleotides matching TRBD1. V gave up 3 bases and J gave up 8 bases; unmatched junction bases: 5. In germline, CDR1 is LGHDT, CDR2 YNNKEL (reference sequence). This CDR3 has 15 residues. CDR3 sequence (DNA): TGTGCCAGCAGCCAGGCCGGGACAGGGGGAGAAAAACTGTTTTTT. Its protein is CASSQAGTGGEKLFF.

This clonotype turned up a few times. The chain uses TRBV27 and TRBJ2-3; 7 bases align to TRBD1. From germline, CDR1 is MNHEY and CDR2 SMNVEV (reference sequence). This CDR3 is 16 amino acids long. V gave up 3 bases and J gave up 4 bases; unmatched junction bases: 10. CDR3 DNA sequence: TGTGCCAGCAGTTTGGTCCTTGGGCAGGGGGCAGATACGCAGTATTTT. It is translated as CASSLVLGQGADTQYF.

The chain carries TRBV9 and TRBJ1-1, with D maybe TRBD1 (6 bases). The germline V gene encodes CDR1 SGDLS and CDR2 YYNGEE. The CDR3 length is 12 residues. Trimming stripped 5 bases from V and 5 bases from J, with 10 bases between. The CDR3 DNA reads as TGTGCCAGCAGGGGCCAGGGGACTGAAGCTTTCTTT. As protein: CASRGQGTEAFF.

The chain links TRBV6-5 to TRBJ2-7; a weak D match, TRBD1 (5 bases). V shed 0 bases and J shed 2 bases, with 11 bases lying between them. Germline-derived CDR1 and CDR2 are MNHEY and SVGAGI. The CDR3 spans 15 residues. CDR3 nucleotides: TGTGCCAGCAGTTACTCGACCCCAGGGACCTACGAGCAGTACTTC. Its protein is CASSYSTPGTYEQYF.

This clonotype appeared a single time. V gene TRBV20-1 combines with J gene TRBJ2-7; possible D gene TRBD2, 5 bases. The germline gives CDR1 DFQATT, CDR2 SNEGSKA (reference sequence). This CDR3 comprises 12 residues. Trimming took 1 base from V and 6 from J, leaving 10 bases between them. CDR3 loop: CSARVEGLEQYF. In DNA, the CDR3 is TGCAGTGCTAGAGTCGAGGGCCTCGAGCAGTACTTC.

This clonotype was counted a single time. The V gene is TRBV3-1, the J gene TRBJ1-1; D is possibly TRBD1 (6 bases). The CDR3 totals 15 residues. CDR1 and CDR2 from the germline V gene are LGHDT and YNNKEL (reference sequence). V lost 0 bases, J lost 3 bases, and 11 bases lay in between. The CDR3 coding sequence is TGTGCCAGCAGCCAAGATCGGGGACATTACACTGAAGCTTTCTTT. This gives the protein CASSQDRGHYTEAFF. The full variable domain, with the rest looked up from reference TRBV3-1 and TRBJ1-1, is DTAVSQTPKYLVTQMGNDKSIKCEQNLGHDTMYWYKQDSKKFLKIMFSYNNKELIINETVPNRFSPKSPDKAHLNLHINSLELGDSAVYFCASSQDRGHYTEAFFGQGTRLTVV.

V gene TRBV7-8 combines with J gene TRBJ2-1; D is unresolved. In germline, CDR1 is SGHVS, CDR2 FQNEAQ. V lost 5 bases and J lost 5, with 19 bases in between. This CDR3 is 16 amino acids long. CDR3 sequence: CASSPGPEVPHNEQFF. CDR3 bases: TGTGCCAGCAGCCCTGGTCCCGAGGTGCCTCACAATGAGCAGTTCTTC.

V is TRBV7-9 and J is TRBJ1-6, with a weak D call TRBD1 (6 bases). The V and J ends lost 3 bases and 7 bases respectively, with 10 bases between them. Germline V CDR1 and CDR2: SEHNR, FQNEAQ (reference sequence). CDR3 size: 14 residues. As DNA, the CDR3 is TGTGCCAGCAGCTTTCCGGACAGCAATTCACCCCTCCACTTT. It codes for CASSFPDSNSPLHF.

The table lists this clonotype with a few counts. The chain couples TRBV29-1 to TRBJ2-7; TRBD2 matches 7 bases. This CDR3 has 11 amino acids. Unmatched junction bases numbered 1, after V lost 6 bases and J lost 2 bases. Germline loops: CDR1 SQVTM, CDR2 ANQGSEA. CDR3 in amino acids: CSVGTTYEQYF. CDR3 nucleotides: TGCAGCGTGGGGACTACCTACGAGCAGTACTTC.

The genes are TRBV5-1 and TRBJ2-7; 9 positions match TRBD2. The V and J ends lost 0 bases and 3 bases, in that order; junction bases with no gene match: 4. The CDR3 spans 15 residues. Germline values: CDR1 SGHRS, CDR2 YFSETQ. For the CDR3, the DNA is TGCGCCAGCAGCTTGGAGGGTAGCGGGAGCTACGAGCAGTACTTC. Its translation: CASSLEGSGSYEQYF.

The chain is built from TRBV10-3 and TRBJ2-3; D remains unclear. V shed 6 bases and J shed 0 bases, with 13 bases lying between them. Looked up from germline, CDR1 is ENHRY and CDR2 is SYGVKD. This CDR3 comprises 15 residues. CDR3 region: CAIRVKFDSTDTQYF. DNA of the CDR3: TGTGCCATCAGAGTCAAGTTTGACAGCACAGATACGCAGTATTTT.

The chain combines TRBV7-3 with TRBJ2-3, with 7 positions matching TRBD2. Germline assignment: CDR1 SGHTA and CDR2 FQGTGA. The CDR3 loop spans 15 amino acids. Losses at the gene ends were 5 bases for V and 2 bases for J; bases not matched to a gene: 7. The CDR3 nucleotides read TGTGCCAGCAGCCCGTCCCTAGCGGACACAGATACGCAGTATTTT. It translates to CASSPSLADTDTQYF.

The CDR3 protein is CASSPRDRGIREKLFF. The CDR3 nucleotides read TGTGCCAGCAGCCCTAGAGACAGGGGGATAAGGGAAAAACTGTTTTTT. V gene TRBV9 combines with J gene TRBJ1-4; TRBD1 aligns across 9 bases. Per the germline V gene, CDR1 is SGDLS and CDR2 is YYNGEE. This CDR3 spans 16 amino acids. Trimming took 4 bases from V and 8 from J; bases not matched to a gene: 12.

The gene calls are TRBV2 and TRBJ2-1; D may be TRBD1 (6 bases). Per the germline V gene, CDR1 is SNHLY and CDR2 is FYNNEI. This CDR3 is 13 amino acids long. V was trimmed by 10 bases and J by 12 bases, leaving 22 bases between them. In DNA, the CDR3 is TGTGCCACACTATTGACACAGGGTTTAGGGCAGTTCTTC. Its protein product is CATLLTQGLGQFF.

The CDR3 protein is CASSLKGPYNTEAFF. The CDR3 DNA sequence: TGTGCCAGCAGTCTTAAGGGACCCTACAACACTGAAGCTTTCTTT. The V gene is TRBV27, the J gene TRBJ1-1; a possible D gene is TRBD1 (5 bases). The ends were cut back, 5 bases at V and 2 bases at J, with 15 bases in the middle. CDR1 MNHEY and CDR2 SMNVEV come from the germline V gene (reference sequence). This CDR3 has 15 amino acids.